These 29 T cell receptor beta chains were sequenced from one sample in a study of vaccination and CD4 T cells after COVID-19. At the Johns Hopkins FTIC core, DNA taken from cultured CD4+ T cells was sequenced by way of the Oncomine TCR Beta short-read assay. One entry per CDR3 protein results from TCRdb running MiXCR on the PCR reads. The sample records 20,000 or so distinct CDR3 sequences, 26% being singletons. Specified treatment: approximately nine-day PBMC culture with coronavirus spike peptide pools or control peptides (ViraFEST assay). These TCRs' antigens remain unknown. The sequencing input was cultured CD4+ T cells from blood. The receptors shown here come from a human donor with COVID-19.

By share, this clonotype counts as medium-sized. Written as DNA, the CDR3 is TGCAGTGCTAAAATGGGGGGCAGTTATAATTCACCCCTCCACTTT. Translated: CSAKMGGSYNSPLHF. The chain links TRBV20-1 to TRBJ1-6; perhaps TRBD1 as D (6 bases). CDR1 is DFQATT, CDR2 SNEGSKA, per germline (reference sequence). The V gene lost 4 bases and the J gene lost 4 bases, with 14 bases spanning the gap. CDR3 size: 15 residues.

By sample share, this clonotype is medium-sized. V gene TRBV27 combines with J gene TRBJ1-1; 8 bases line up with TRBD1. CDR1 and CDR2 (germline): MNHEY, SMNVEV (reference sequence). CDR3 size: 16 residues. After removal of 5 bases from V and 4 bases from J, the junction contained 12 bases not matched to a gene. This CDR3 is CASSPRQGRLSTEAFF. In nucleotides, the CDR3 is TGTGCCAGCAGTCCTCGACAGGGGAGGTTGAGCACTGAAGCTTTCTTT.

This clonotype was observed a handful of times. CDR3 protein: CAWREKQGRSNSPLHF. In DNA, the CDR3 is TGTGCCTGGAGGGAAAAACAGGGAAGGAGTAATTCACCCCTCCACTTT. The chain employs TRBV30 and TRBJ1-6, with D tentatively TRBD1 (6 bases). Trimming removed 3 bases from V and 6 bases from J, with 18 bases in between. Germline loops: CDR1 GTSNPN, CDR2 SVGIG (reference sequence). The CDR3 runs 16 residues.

The CDR3 coding sequence is TGTGCCAGCAGCGGGCGGCGAGAGAACACTGAAGCTTTCTTT. It codes for CASSGRRENTEAFF. This chain joins TRBV11-3 and TRBJ1-1, with D unclear. This CDR3 is built from 14 residues. Germline-derived CDR1 and CDR2 are SGHNT and YENEEA. V dropped 5 bases and J dropped 1 base, with 11 bases sitting between them.

V and J are TRBV12-3 or TRBV12-4 and TRBJ1-5; 7 bases line up with TRBD1. Unmatched junction bases numbered 3, after V lost 6 bases and J lost 1 base. The CDR3 is 14 residues long. The CDR3 region is CASRQGMSNQPQHF. CDR3 bases: TGTGCCAGCAGACAGGGGATGAGCAATCAGCCCCAGCATTTT.

The chain combines TRBV18 with TRBJ2-5, with 8 bases matching TRBD1. The CDR3 totals 17 residues. V was clipped by 4 bases and J by 5 bases; unmatched bases: 15. Per the germline V gene, CDR1 is KGHSH and CDR2 is LQKENI. The CDR3 here is CASSHRGRTDHRETQYF. As DNA, the CDR3 is TGTGCCAGCTCACACAGGGGGAGGACTGACCACCGGGAGACCCAGTACTTC.

The sample holds a few counts of this clonotype. V usage is TRBV7-6 and J usage is TRBJ2-3, with a weak D call TRBD1 (6 bases). The CDR3 consists of 15 residues. Per germline, CDR1 SGHVS and CDR2 FNYEAQ. V lost 3 bases and J 2 bases, leaving 12 bases between the germline ends. CDR3 in amino acids: CASSLGASFTDTQYF. The CDR3 DNA is TGTGCCAGCAGCTTGGGGGCGAGTTTCACAGATACGCAGTATTTT.

V gene TRBV11-3 combines with J gene TRBJ1-2, with D perhaps matching TRBD1 (5 bases). The CDR3 totals 15 residues. V was trimmed by 0 bases and J by 6 bases, leaving 14 bases between them. The germline V gene has CDR1 SGHNT and CDR2 YENEEA. Here the CDR3 DNA reads TGTGCCAGCAGCTTAGATTGGGCAGGGAGTGATGGCTACACCTTC. The encoded protein is CASSLDWAGSDGYTF.

The chain recombines TRBV20-1 with TRBJ1-1; D is unresolved. Germline CDR1 is DFQATT and CDR2 is SNEGSKA (reference sequence). The V gene lost 2 bases and the J gene lost 1 base, with 5 bases spanning the gap. This CDR3 has 12 amino acids. CDR3 nucleotides: TGCAGTGCTAGACAGGCGAACACTGAAGCTTTCTTT. Protein product: CSARQANTEAFF.

The chain combines TRBV7-8 with TRBJ2-1; 7 bases agree with TRBD1. Germline CDR1 and CDR2: SGHVS and FQNEAQ. The V and J ends lost 6 bases and 0 bases, in that order; junction bases with no gene match: 8. The CDR3 loop spans 16 amino acids. The CDR3 sequence is CASSPRDRNSYNEQFF. CDR3 nucleotide sequence: TGTGCCAGCAGTCCTCGGGACAGAAACTCCTACAATGAGCAGTTCTTC.

This clonotype is labeled medium-sized. The rearrangement joins TRBV12-3 or TRBV12-4 to TRBJ2-5; no definite D call. Trimming took 3 bases from V and 2 from J, leaving 10 bases between them. CDR3 length: 14 residues. CDR3 loop: CASSFHPRQETQYF. CDR3 in DNA: TGTGCCAGCAGTTTCCACCCACGGCAAGAGACCCAGTACTTC.

The chain couples TRBV6-1 to TRBJ1-2; 9 bases line up with TRBD1. After removal of 6 bases from V and 6 bases from J, the junction contained 11 bases not matched to a gene. This CDR3 spans 15 amino acids. Germline V CDR1 and CDR2: MNHNS, SASEGT. CDR3 coding DNA: TGTGCCAGCAGCAACACCCGGGACAGGGCCCATGGCTACACCTTC. This sequence encodes CASSNTRDRAHGYTF.

The chain has TRBV9 and TRBJ2-7; the D call may be TRBD1 or TRBD2 (5 bases each). CDR1 is SGDLS, CDR2 YYNGEE, per germline. V lost 0 bases and J 0 bases, leaving 13 bases between the germline ends. The CDR3 totals 16 residues. The CDR3 spells CASSVGSWGSSYEQYF. The CDR3 DNA follows: TGTGCCAGCAGCGTAGGATCATGGGGGAGCTCCTACGAGCAGTACTTC.

The chain uses TRBV6-2 or TRBV6-3 and TRBJ1-5; D is unresolved. Looked up from germline, CDR1 is MNHEY and CDR2 is SVGEGT. This CDR3 spans 13 amino acids. Trimming removed 7 bases at V and 0 bases at J, with 7 bases between. The CDR3 spells CASTRNSNQPQHF. CDR3 DNA sequence: TGTGCCAGCACCAGAAATAGCAATCAGCCCCAGCATTTT.

The CDR3 DNA reads as TGTGCCAGCAGTGAAGGACAGGGGAAGTACACCGGGGAGCTGTTTTTT. It specifies CASSEGQGKYTGELFF. The gene calls are TRBV7-2 and TRBJ2-2; TRBD1 matches at 9 bases. V shed 6 bases and J 3 bases; nucleotides not matched to a gene: 8. Germline lookup yields CDR1 SGHTA and CDR2 FQGNSA. The CDR3 sequence is 16 residues long.

The chain recombines TRBV5-6 with TRBJ2-7, with D hard to call. V lost 7 bases and J lost 2, with 13 bases in between. The CDR3 runs to 13 residues. Germline V lookup: CDR1 SGHDT, CDR2 YYEEEE. The CDR3 sequence: CASARWGAYEQYF. As DNA, the CDR3 is TGTGCCAGCGCCCGGTGGGGTGCCTACGAGCAGTACTTC. The full variable domain, its missing parts supplied by reference TRBV5-6 and TRBJ2-7, is DAGVTQSPTHLIKTRGQQVTLRCSPKSGHDTVSWYQQALGQGPQFIFQYYEEEERQRGNFPDRFSGHQFPNYSSELNVNALLLGDSALYLCASARWGAYEQYFGPGTRLTVT.

This clonotype was observed a few times. The V and J genes are TRBV5-1 and TRBJ1-2; 7 nucleotides agree with TRBD1. V trimming: 4 bases; J trimming: 5 bases; junction bases outside the gene matches: 11. The CDR3 loop spans 15 amino acids. Germline-derived CDR1 and CDR2 are SGHRS and YFSETQ. In DNA, the CDR3 is TGCGCCAGCAGCGCTCTGACAGGGAGCGTATATGGCTACACCTTC. Protein sequence: CASSALTGSVYGYTF.

The chain uses TRBV4-1 and TRBJ1-5; 7 bases line up with TRBD1. Looked up from germline, CDR1 is MGHRA and CDR2 is YSYEKL. The CDR3 is 15 amino acids. V gave up 4 bases and J gave up 3 bases; unmatched junction bases: 6. CDR3 loop: CASSLMTGYNQPQHF. In nucleotides, the CDR3 is TGCGCCAGCAGCCTTATGACAGGGTACAATCAGCCCCAGCATTTT.

There are a few counts of this clonotype. The chain carries TRBV27 and TRBJ1-1; D is unclear. This CDR3 region has 14 residues. Trimming removed 3 bases from V and 1 base from J, with 9 bases in between. Germline CDR1 MNHEY, CDR2 SMNVEV (reference sequence). The CDR3 coding sequence is TGTGCCAGCAGTTTGAAGCGCACGAACACTGAAGCTTTCTTT. The encoded protein is CASSLKRTNTEAFF.

This clonotype was found a few times. This chain joins TRBV28 and TRBJ2-2; D uncertain. CDR1 is MDHEN, CDR2 SYDVKM, per germline. V lost 2 bases to trimming and J lost 0 bases, with 13 bases between them. The CDR3 consists of 17 residues. CDR3 bases: TGTGCCAGCAGTTTACTAGTTATGAGTCCGAACACCGGGGAGCTGTTTTTT. It encodes CASSLLVMSPNTGELFF.

This chain connects TRBV5-1 to TRBJ2-5, with D perhaps matching TRBD1 or TRBD2 (5 bases each). Germline V CDR1 and CDR2: SGHRS, YFSETQ. The ends were cut back, 2 bases at V and 4 bases at J, with 18 bases in the middle. This CDR3 comprises 16 residues. As DNA, the CDR3 is TGCGCCAGCAGCTTAGGGACCCTCGCTCGTGGAGAGACCCAGTACTTC. It specifies CASSLGTLARGETQYF.

The genes are TRBV6-5 and TRBJ2-6; D not resolved. V was cut by 4 bases and J by 0 bases, with 10 bases left in between. Germline lookup yields CDR1 MNHEY and CDR2 SVGAGI. This CDR3 is built from 16 residues. CDR3 protein: CASSSEETSGANVLTF. DNA for the CDR3: TGTGCCAGCAGTTCCGAAGAGACCTCTGGGGCCAACGTCCTGACTTTC.

This chain uses TRBV5-1 with TRBJ2-2; D unclear. CDR1 and CDR2 from the germline V gene are SGHRS and YFSETQ. The V end lost 6 bases, the J end lost 1 base, and 7 bases lay between the germline ends. The CDR3 runs 13 residues. Written as DNA, the CDR3 is TGCGCCAGCACGGCCAGGAACACCGGGGAGCTGTTTTTT. Amino acids: CASTARNTGELFF.

This clonotype has only a few counts. The chain combines TRBV12-3 or TRBV12-4 with TRBJ2-7, with a possible D match to TRBD1 (6 bases). Between the trimmed V and J ends, which lost 3 bases and 6 bases, there was a span of 9 bases. CDR3 size: 12 residues. The CDR3 DNA sequence: TGTGCCAGCAGTTTTGGGACACCCGAGCAGTACTTC. Residues: CASSFGTPEQYF.

The chain recombines TRBV10-3 with TRBJ2-5, with D hard to call. The germline V and J ends were trimmed by 1 base and 3 bases, with 3 bases remaining between them. The germline V gene has CDR1 ENHRY and CDR2 SYGVKD. The CDR3 totals 12 residues. CDR3 in amino acids: CAISEFEETQYF. The CDR3 coding sequence is TGTGCCATCAGTGAGTTTGAAGAGACCCAGTACTTC.

This clonotype is medium-sized in the sample. V is TRBV20-1 and J is TRBJ1-5; possibly TRBD1 for D (6 bases). Germline CDR1 reads DFQATT; CDR2 reads SNEGSKA (reference sequence). Trimming shortened V by 0 bases and J by 4 bases, and 13 bases separated the two germline ends. This CDR3 has 15 amino acids. CDR3 sequence reads: CSAREQGLRNQPQHF. The CDR3 DNA reads as TGCAGTGCTAGAGAACAGGGACTCAGAAATCAGCCCCAGCATTTT.

J is TRBJ1-4 and V is TRBV28, with a possible D match to TRBD1 (5 bases). Germline loops: CDR1 MDHEN, CDR2 SYDVKM. This CDR3 has 12 residues. Trimming stripped 8 bases from V and 4 bases from J, with 8 bases between. CDR3 sequence reads: CASRGRNEKLFF. The CDR3 region has the DNA TGTGCCAGCCGGGGCCGTAATGAAAAACTGTTTTTT.

The chain joins TRBV6-5 to TRBJ1-6; D is undetermined. Germline-derived CDR1 and CDR2 are MNHEY and SVGAGI. V was pared by 2 bases and J by 0 bases, with 8 bases between. This CDR3 has 16 residues. The CDR3 DNA sequence: TGTGCCAGCAGTTACACGGGGAGCTCCTATAATTCACCCCTCCACTTT. Protein sequence: CASSYTGSSYNSPLHF.

The chain recombines TRBV5-1 with TRBJ2-6; D gene ambiguous. This CDR3 is built from 15 residues. The V gene's germline CDR1 is SGHRS and CDR2 YFSETQ. The V end was cut by 3 bases, the J end by 0 bases, with 7 bases between. The CDR3 nucleotides read TGCGCCAGCAGCTCGAGCCTCTCTGGGGCCAACGTCCTGACTTTC. It translates to CASSSSLSGANVLTF.